This T cell receptor beta chain emerged from a study of molecular identifiers for immune sequencing clone quantification. V shed 3 bases and J shed 0 bases, with 8 bases lying between them. This CDR3 has 13 residues. CDR1 is SQVTM and CDR2 is ANQGSEA in the germline V gene. It was with previously described methods and listed TCR primers that bulk TCR libraries were made. TCRdb processed the PCR reads anew with MiXCR; each CDR3 protein has one entry. Of some 650,000 distinct CDR3 sequences in the sample, 20% are singletons; the top ten hold roughly 0.85%. This TCR was sampled from a human donor in good health. Some libraries in this study had Jurkat cell RNA spiked in. This sequence joins TRBV29-1 and TRBJ1-2; D call uncertain. Sequences were obtained from naive CD8+ T cells from blood, with Jurkat cell RNA spiked in. Subset specified: FACS-sorted CD8+CD4-CCR7+CD45RA+ naive T cells. In DNA form, the CDR3 reads TGCAGCGTTGATCCGACTGCTAACTATGGCTACACCTTC. It is translated as CSVDPTANYGYTF.